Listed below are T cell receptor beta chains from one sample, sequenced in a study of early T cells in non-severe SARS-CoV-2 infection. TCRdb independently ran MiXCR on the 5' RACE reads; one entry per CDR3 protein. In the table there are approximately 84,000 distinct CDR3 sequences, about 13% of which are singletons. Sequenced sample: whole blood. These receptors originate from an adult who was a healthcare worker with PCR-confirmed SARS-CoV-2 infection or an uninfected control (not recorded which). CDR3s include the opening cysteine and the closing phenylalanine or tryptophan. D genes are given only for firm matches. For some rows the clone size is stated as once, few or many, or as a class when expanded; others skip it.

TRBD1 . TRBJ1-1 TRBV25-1 TGTGCCAGCGGACAGGCGACTGAAGCTTTCTTT CASGQATEAFF
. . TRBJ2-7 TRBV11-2 TGTGCCAGCAGCCGCACCGGGACTGGGACCACCTACGAGCAGTACTTC CASSRTGTGTTYEQYF
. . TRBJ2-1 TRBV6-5 TGTGCCAGCAGTTACGGGCAGGTTCTCTCCTACAATGAGCAGTTCTTC CASSYGQVLSYNEQFF
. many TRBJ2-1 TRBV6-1 TGTGCCAGCACGGCGGACACAACCTCAGGGGATGAGCAGTTCTTC CASTADTTSGDEQFF
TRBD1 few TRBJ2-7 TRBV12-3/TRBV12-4 TGTGCCAGCAGTTTCACAGGGGACGAGCAGTACTTC CASSFTGDEQYF
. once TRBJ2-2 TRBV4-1 TGCGCCAGCAGATCCACCGGGACGGGGAAAAACGGGGAGCTGTTTTTT CASRSTGTGKNGELFF
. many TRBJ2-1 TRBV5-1 TGCGCCAGCAGCTTGGTGCTGGACACCTACAATGAGCAGTTCTTC CASSLVLDTYNEQFF
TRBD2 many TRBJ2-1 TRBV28 TGTGCCAGCAGCCCCCCGGCGGGAGGGATTTACAATGAGCAGTTCTTC CASSPPAGGIYNEQFF
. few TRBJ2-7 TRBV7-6 TGTGCCAGCAGCTCACCCACAGGGGGAGGGATCTACGAGCAGTACTTC CASSSPTGGGIYEQYF
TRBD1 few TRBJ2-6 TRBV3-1 TGTGCCAGCAGCCAAGGTCGACAGGGGGCTAGACCCTCTGGGGCCAACGTCCTGACTTTC CASSQGRQGARPSGANVLTF
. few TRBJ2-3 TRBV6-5 TGTGCCAGCAGTTACACGTTCGACGACCTTAGCACAGATACGCAGTATTTT CASSYTFDDLSTDTQYF
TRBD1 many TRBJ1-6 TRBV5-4 TGTGCCAGCAGCTTGACAGGGGGCGGCGGATCACCCCTCCACTTT CASSLTGGGGSPLHF
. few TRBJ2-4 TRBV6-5 TGTGCCAGCAGTTACTCCCCGGGTAAAAACATTCAGTACTTC CASSYSPGKNIQYF
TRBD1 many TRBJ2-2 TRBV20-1 TGCAGTGCCAGGAGACAGGGGAACACCGGGGAGCTGTTTTTT CSARRQGNTGELFF
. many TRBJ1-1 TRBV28 TGTGCCAGCAGTCTCAACCCGGAGGGGTGGAACACTGAAGCTTTCTTT CASSLNPEGWNTEAFF
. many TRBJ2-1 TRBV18 TGTGCCAGCTCACCAGCCCAGAAGCAGTTCTTC CASSPAQKQFF
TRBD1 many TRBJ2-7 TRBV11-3 TGTGCCAGCAGCTTAGCGGGAACAGGGGGCCGAAACGAGCAGTACTTC CASSLAGTGGRNEQYF
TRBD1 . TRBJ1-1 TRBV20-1 TGCAGTGCTAGAGGGACAGGTAGAACTGAAGCTTTCTTT CSARGTGRTEAFF
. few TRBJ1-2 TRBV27 TGTGCCAGCAGTTTAAAACCGAGCTATGGCTACACCTTC CASSLKPSYGYTF
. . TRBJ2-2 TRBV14 TGTGCCAGCAGCCGCCGGGAGTCTGTCACCGGGGAGCTGTTTTTT CASSRRESVTGELFF
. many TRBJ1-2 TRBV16 TGTGCCAGCAGCCAATCGAATGACTATGGCTACACCTTC CASSQSNDYGYTF
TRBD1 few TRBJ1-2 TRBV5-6 TGTGCCAGCAGCGGAACAGGGGAGACGGGGTATGGCTACACCTTC CASSGTGETGYGYTF
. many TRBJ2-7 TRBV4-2 TGTGCCAGCAGCCAAGATGGTACAGGGAACTACGAGCAGTACTTC CASSQDGTGNYEQYF
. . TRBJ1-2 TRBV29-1 TGCAGCGTTGAAGATCTTGGGCAGTACTATGGCTACACCTTC CSVEDLGQYYGYTF
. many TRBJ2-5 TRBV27 TGTGCCAGCAGTTTGAGAGATCTCGAGACCCAGTACTTC CASSLRDLETQYF
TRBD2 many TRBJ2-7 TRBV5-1 TGCGCCAGCAGCTTGGCTACAGCGGGAGAGCCCGACGAGCAGTACTTC CASSLATAGEPDEQYF
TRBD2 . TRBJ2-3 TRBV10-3 TGTGCCACCCTTGGACTAGCGGGACACACCACAGATACGCAGTATTTT CATLGLAGHTTDTQYF
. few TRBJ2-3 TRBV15 TGTGCCACCAGCAGAGATGGGCGGGGTAGCACAGATACGCAGTATTTT CATSRDGRGSTDTQYF
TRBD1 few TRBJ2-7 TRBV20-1 TGCAGTGCTAAAATGACAGGGATTTACGAGCAGTACTTC CSAKMTGIYEQYF
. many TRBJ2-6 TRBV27 TGTGCCAGCAGTTTTAGTTACTCTGGGGCCAACGTCCTGACTTTC CASSFSYSGANVLTF
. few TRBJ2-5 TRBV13 TGTGCCAGCAGCTCCCGAGGTTTGCGGGAAGAGACCCAGTACTTC CASSSRGLREETQYF
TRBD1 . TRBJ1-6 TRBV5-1 TGCGCCAGCAGCTTCCGACAGGGGTATAATTCACCCCTCCACTTT CASSFRQGYNSPLHF
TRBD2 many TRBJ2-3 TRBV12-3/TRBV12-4 TGTGCCAGCAGTACTACGAGGGGACAGAGCGGGACTAGCGCCTTCACAGATACGCAGTATTTT CASSTTRGQSGTSAFTDTQYF
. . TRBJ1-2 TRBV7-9 TGTGCCAGCAGCTCACAGCCTTATGGCTACACCTTC CASSSQPYGYTF
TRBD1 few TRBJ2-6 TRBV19 TGTGCCAGTAGTATCGGACAGGGAGCCTCTGGGGCCAACGTCCTGACTTTC CASSIGQGASGANVLTF
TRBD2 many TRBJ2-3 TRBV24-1 TGTGCCACCAGTCAACGGACTAGCGGGAGGAGCACAGATACGCAGTATTTT CATSQRTSGRSTDTQYF
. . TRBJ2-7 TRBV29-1 TGCAGCGTTCGGGACGGCGGTGACTACGAGCAGTACTTC CSVRDGGDYEQYF
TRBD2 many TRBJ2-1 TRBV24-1 TGTGCCACCAGTGATCCACATTCCAGGGAGGGCCTCAATGAGCAGTTCTTC CATSDPHSREGLNEQFF
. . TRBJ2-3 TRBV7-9 TGTGCCAGCAGCTTGGGAGTCTCCGGGGATACGCAGTATTTT CASSLGVSGDTQYF
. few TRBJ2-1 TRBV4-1 TGCGCCAGCAGCCAAGGACCGGGACCGGAATACAATGAGCAGTTCTTC CASSQGPGPEYNEQFF
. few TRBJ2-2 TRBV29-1 TGCAGTGTTAACCGACAGGCGAACACCGGGGAGCTGTTTTTT CSVNRQANTGELFF
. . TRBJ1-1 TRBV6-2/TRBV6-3 TGTGCCAGCAGTTACGAAAGGGGGGGTCCGGAAACTGAAGCTTTCTTT CASSYERGGPETEAFF
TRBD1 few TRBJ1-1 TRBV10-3 TGTGCCATCAGTGACCCGGGACAGATAAACACTGAAGCTTTCTTT CAISDPGQINTEAFF
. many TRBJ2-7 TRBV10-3 TGTGCCGTCTCAAACCTCGACACTACCTACGAGCAGTACTTC CAVSNLDTTYEQYF
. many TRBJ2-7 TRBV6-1 TGTGCCAGCTGTTCAGGGAATCTCTACGAGCAGTACTTC CASCSGNLYEQYF
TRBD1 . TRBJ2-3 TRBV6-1 TGTGCCAGCAGCCCTGGACAGGGCGCCCCAGATACGCAGTATTTT CASSPGQGAPDTQYF
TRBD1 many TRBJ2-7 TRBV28 TGTGCCAGCACCCTGACAGGGTCAACCTACGAGCAGTACTTC CASTLTGSTYEQYF
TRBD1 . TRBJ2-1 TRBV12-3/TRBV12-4 TGTGCCAGCAATAAGGACAGGTCCGACGAGCAGTTCTTC CASNKDRSDEQFF
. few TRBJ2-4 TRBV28 TGTGCCAGCAAGGAAGCCGGAAACATTCAGTACTTC CASKEAGNIQYF
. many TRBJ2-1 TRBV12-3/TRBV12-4 TGTGCCAGCAGTCCCAGGGGGGAGGCAGAAAATGAGCAGTTCTTC CASSPRGEAENEQFF
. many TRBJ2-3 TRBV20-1 TGCAGTGCTAGAGCGCACCCAGCCAGCACAGATACGCAGTATTTT CSARAHPASTDTQYF
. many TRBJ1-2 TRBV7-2 TGTGCCAGCAGCTTAGATTCCCGGGCTCTTGGTGGCTACACCTTC CASSLDSRALGGYTF
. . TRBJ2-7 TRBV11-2 TGTGCCAGCAGTTCCCGGGATCCCCGGCAGTACTTC CASSSRDPRQYF
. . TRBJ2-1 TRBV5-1 TGCGCCAGCAGCTTGTACCCAGGGGTGGAGCAGTTCTTC CASSLYPGVEQFF
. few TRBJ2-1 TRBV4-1 TGCGCCAGCAGCCAAGAATTACCGGACTACAATGAGCAGTTCTTC CASSQELPDYNEQFF
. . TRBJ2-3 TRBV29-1 TGCAGCGTGGAAGGGCCGACCTCTAGCACAGATACGCAGTATTTT CSVEGPTSSTDTQYF
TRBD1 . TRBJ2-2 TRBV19 TGTGCCAGTAGAGCCGCGGGACAGGGATACACCGGGGAGCTGTTTTTT CASRAAGQGYTGELFF
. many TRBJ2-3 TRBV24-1 TGTGCCACCAGTGTCCTCAGTGGGGATACGCAGTATTTT CATSVLSGDTQYF
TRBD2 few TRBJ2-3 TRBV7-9 TGTGCCAGCAGCTTTTTAGCGGGAATCGCAGATACGCAGTATTTT CASSFLAGIADTQYF
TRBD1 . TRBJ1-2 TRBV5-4 TGTGCCAGCAGCCAAGACAGGGGGGCAGATGGCTACACCTTC CASSQDRGADGYTF